Listed below are T cell receptor beta chains from one sample, sequenced in a study of blood T cell repertoires in COVID-19. The repertoire was sequenced with immunoSEQ multiplex PCR; TCRdb's copy has only in-frame clones and lacks some. The sample records 150,000 to 200,000 clones, around 84% being singletons. The sequencing sample was made of PBMCs or T cells enriched from blood (not recorded which). These TCRs come from a man aged 35-49 years who had recovered from COVID-19. Each CDR3 is given without its conserved first and last residue.

cdr3_aa: ASSDRGIPNTEAF
j_call: TRBJ1-1
v_call: TRBV6-4

cdr3_aa: ASSIDRYSQPQH
j_call: TRBJ1-5
v_call: TRBV19

cdr3_aa: ASSQDYSGGAFDEQF
j_call: TRBJ2-1
v_call: TRBV3-1/TRBV3-2

cdr3_aa: ASSKIAGGTYEQY
j_call: TRBJ2-7
v_call: TRBV5-4

cdr3_aa: APFWRPGKTGNTTNEKLF
j_call: TRBJ1-4
v_call: TRBV10-1

cdr3_aa: ASSVDQAGELF
j_call: TRBJ2-2
v_call: TRBV9

cdr3_aa: ASSLGTGLYGGYT
j_call: TRBJ1-2
v_call: TRBV5-1

cdr3_aa: ASSPSFNSPLH
j_call: TRBJ1-6
v_call: TRBV14

cdr3_aa: ASSLILRGGQETQY
j_call: TRBJ2-5
v_call: TRBV5-6

cdr3_aa: AWGGGEREAQPQH
j_call: TRBJ1-5
v_call: TRBV30

cdr3_aa: ASSGETGRLDTGELF
j_call: TRBJ2-2
v_call: TRBV9

cdr3_aa: ASSLWIQGSTDTQY
j_call: TRBJ2-3
v_call: TRBV5-1

cdr3_aa: ATTLLQGANYGYT
j_call: TRBJ1-2
v_call: TRBV24-1

cdr3_aa: ASSFGINTEAF
j_call: TRBJ1-1
v_call: TRBV2

cdr3_aa: AWKEGYPNYGYT
j_call: TRBJ1-2
v_call: TRBV30

cdr3_aa: AWSVGRTYGGLNSYEQY
j_call: TRBJ2-7
v_call: TRBV30

cdr3_aa: ASSEAGVGYGYT
j_call: TRBJ1-2
v_call: TRBV2

cdr3_aa: SANEAGGFYEQY
j_call: TRBJ2-7
v_call: TRBV20-1

cdr3_aa: ASSLGGTGETQY
j_call: TRBJ2-5
v_call: TRBV5-1

cdr3_aa: ASSPGTTLAETQY
j_call: TRBJ2-5
v_call: TRBV4-1

cdr3_aa: ATSDTPGVETQY
j_call: TRBJ2-5
v_call: TRBV24-1

cdr3_aa: ASSTPSTWAEAF
j_call: TRBJ1-1
v_call: TRBV19

cdr3_aa: ATKLAGGYNEQF
j_call: TRBJ2-1
v_call: TRBV15

cdr3_aa: AISAQKGQGGNQPQH
j_call: TRBJ1-5
v_call: TRBV10-3

cdr3_aa: ASTWRALRNEQF
j_call: TRBJ2-1
v_call: TRBV28

cdr3_aa: ASSKGGYGELF
j_call: TRBJ2-2
v_call: TRBV11-2

cdr3_aa: ASSLTDYEQY
j_call: TRBJ2-7
v_call: TRBV5-5

cdr3_aa: ASSEQNSYNEQF
j_call: TRBJ2-1
v_call: TRBV6-1

cdr3_aa: ASSPGGEGNTIY
j_call: TRBJ1-3
v_call: TRBV7-3

cdr3_aa: SVGQGAGNTGELF
j_call: TRBJ2-2
v_call: TRBV29-1

cdr3_aa: ASSSSTGREQY
j_call: TRBJ2-7
v_call: TRBV7-9

cdr3_aa: ASSEAQGGTQY
j_call: TRBJ2-5
v_call: TRBV2

cdr3_aa: ASSSPDRTYEQY
j_call: TRBJ2-7
v_call: TRBV28

cdr3_aa: ASIHRGDTEAF
j_call: TRBJ1-1
v_call: TRBV3-1/TRBV3-2

cdr3_aa: SVDREEGRYGYT
j_call: TRBJ1-2
v_call: TRBV29-1

cdr3_aa: ASSPGGGTEQF
j_call: TRBJ2-1
v_call: TRBV7-3

cdr3_aa: ASSLERQVTQPQH
j_call: TRBJ1-5
v_call: TRBV5-5

cdr3_aa: ASSGPDSRDSPLH
j_call: TRBJ1-6
v_call: TRBV5-1

cdr3_aa: ASSPRAQGVDYGYT
j_call: TRBJ1-2
v_call: TRBV19

cdr3_aa: ATSRDRGQGRETQY
j_call: TRBJ2-5
v_call: TRBV15

cdr3_aa: ASSYQTGPSDTQY
j_call: TRBJ2-3
v_call: TRBV6-5

cdr3_aa: ASSFAGPPDNEQF
j_call: TRBJ2-1
v_call: TRBV27

cdr3_aa: ASSPGAGGAQPQH
j_call: TRBJ1-5
v_call: TRBV6-6

cdr3_aa: ASSLGKGDTIY
j_call: TRBJ1-3
v_call: TRBV7-8

cdr3_aa: ASSQGDRGSQPQH
j_call: TRBJ1-5
v_call: TRBV4-1

cdr3_aa: ASSLNLGQATYEQY
j_call: TRBJ2-7
v_call: TRBV5-5

cdr3_aa: ASRRGSGANVLT
j_call: TRBJ2-6
v_call: TRBV6-5

cdr3_aa: ASSFSGTSLGAF
j_call: TRBJ1-1
v_call: TRBV5-6

cdr3_aa: ASSAGIYGYT
j_call: TRBJ1-2
v_call: TRBV19

cdr3_aa: ASRGGLAGGYSYNEQF
j_call: TRBJ2-1
v_call: TRBV7-8

cdr3_aa: ASSLYPRQGLNTEAF
j_call: TRBJ1-1
v_call: TRBV7-2

cdr3_aa: ASSRPGQGLNGYT
j_call: TRBJ1-2
v_call: TRBV9

cdr3_aa: ASSVGIARGRETQY
j_call: TRBJ2-5
v_call: TRBV9